Below are 6 T cell receptor beta chains sequenced from a single sample in a study of cytomegalovirus exposure and HLA in healthy donors. PCR primers comprised 60 Vbeta and 13 Jbeta primers. The assay was immunoSEQ multiplex PCR, and TCRdb's table has in-frame clones only and misses some. Seen here are about 110,000 clones, roughly 69% observed once, and the top ten hold approximately 5.4%. Sequenced input: PBMCs. The origin of the receptors is a woman aged 70-85 years in good health and CMV-seropositive.

This rearrangement joins TRBV10-2 to TRBJ1-1; 9 bases fit TRBD1. This CDR3 spans 15 amino acids. The germline V gene has CDR1 WSHSY and CDR2 SAAADI. The ends lost 2 bases at V and 3 bases at J; junction bases unmatched: 4. The CDR3 protein is CASSEPQGADTEAFF. The CDR3 region has the DNA TGCGCCAGCAGTGAGCCACAGGGGGCGGACACTGAAGCTTTCTTT.

The chain carries TRBV10-2 and TRBJ2-1, with TRBD2 matching over 7 bases. V lost 4 bases and J lost 0; bases outside the gene matches: 3. The germline gives CDR1 WSHSY, CDR2 SAAADI. The CDR3 contains 15 residues. The CDR3 is CASSGSGGSYNEQFF. In DNA form, the CDR3 reads TGCGCCAGCAGTGGGTCGGGGGGCTCCTACAATGAGCAGTTCTTC.

The CDR3 protein is CSVETGSAGETQYF. For the CDR3, the DNA is TGCAGCGTTGAGACAGGGAGCGCCGGGGAGACCCAGTACTTC. The rearrangement links TRBV29-1 to TRBJ2-5, with 7 bases fitting TRBD1. CDR3 length equals 14 residues. Looked up from germline, CDR1 is SQVTM and CDR2 is ANQGSEA. With V trimmed by 3 bases and J by 5 bases, 9 bases remained unmatched.

This chain uses TRBV9 with TRBJ2-2; 8 positions agree with TRBD1. Germline-derived CDR1 and CDR2 are SGDLS and YYNGEE. With 4 bases clipped from V and 4 bases from J, the junction kept 6 bases outside the gene matches. The length of the CDR3 is 15 residues. CDR3 nucleotides: TGTGCCAGCAGCCTCCAGGGGGCGACCACCGGGGAGCTGTTTTTT. Amino acid sequence: CASSLQGATTGELFF.

The genes are TRBV7-9 and TRBJ1-4; D remains ambiguous. The V gene lost 5 bases and the J gene lost 8 bases, with 6 bases spanning the gap. The CDR3 has 11 residues. Germline values: CDR1 SEHNR, CDR2 FQNEAQ (reference sequence). CDR3 amino acids: CASSPGEKLFF. CDR3 DNA sequence: TGTGCCAGCAGCCCTGGCGAAAAACTGTTTTTT. Drawing the rest from reference TRBV7-9 and TRBJ1-4, the complete variable domain is DTGVSQNPRHKITKRGQNVTFRCDPISEHNRLYWYRQTLGQGPEFLTYFQNEAQLEKSRLLSDRFSAERPKGSFSTLEIQRTEQGDSAMYLCASSPGEKLFFGSGTQLSVL.

The gene calls are TRBV7-2 and TRBJ2-7; 12 bases map to TRBD2. CDR3 length: 16 residues. The germline V gene encodes CDR1 SGHTA and CDR2 FQGNSA. V lost 5 bases and J lost 2; bases outside the gene matches: 7. In nucleotides, the CDR3 is TGTGCCAGCAGCATCCCACGGACTAGCGGGACCTACGAGCAGTACTTC. Translated, it gives CASSIPRTSGTYEQYF.